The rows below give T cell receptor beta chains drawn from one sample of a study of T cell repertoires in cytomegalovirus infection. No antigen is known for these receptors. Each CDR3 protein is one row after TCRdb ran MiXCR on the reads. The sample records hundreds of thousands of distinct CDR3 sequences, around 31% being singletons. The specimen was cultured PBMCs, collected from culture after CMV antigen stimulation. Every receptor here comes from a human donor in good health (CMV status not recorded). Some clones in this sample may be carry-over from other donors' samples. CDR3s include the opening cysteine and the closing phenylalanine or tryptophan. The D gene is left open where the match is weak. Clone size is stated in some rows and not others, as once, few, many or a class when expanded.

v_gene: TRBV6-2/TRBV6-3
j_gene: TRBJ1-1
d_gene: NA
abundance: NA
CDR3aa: CASSYYGAATEAFF
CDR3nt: TGTGCCAGCAGTTATTACGGGGCGGCCACTGAAGCTTTCTTT

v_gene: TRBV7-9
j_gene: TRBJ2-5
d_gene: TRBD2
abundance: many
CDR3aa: CASSSTGLAVLQETQYF
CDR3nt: TGTGCCAGCAGCTCAACAGGACTAGCGGTCCTACAAGAGACCCAGTACTTC

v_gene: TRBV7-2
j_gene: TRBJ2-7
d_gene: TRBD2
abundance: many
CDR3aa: CASSSDPGLATSEQYF
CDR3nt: TGTGCCAGCAGCTCGGACCCGGGACTAGCCACATCTGAGCAGTACTTC

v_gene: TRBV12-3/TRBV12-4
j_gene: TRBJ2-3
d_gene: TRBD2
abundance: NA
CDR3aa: CASSPSGGALIPDTQYF
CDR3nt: TGTGCCAGCAGCCCTAGCGGAGGGGCGCTCATCCCAGATACGCAGTATTTT

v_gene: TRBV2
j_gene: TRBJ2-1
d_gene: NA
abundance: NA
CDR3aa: CASSGPGWNEQFF
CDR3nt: TGTGCCAGCTCCGGGCCTGGATGGAATGAGCAGTTCTTC

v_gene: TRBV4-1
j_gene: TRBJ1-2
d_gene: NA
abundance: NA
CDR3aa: CASSQVPTSNYGYTF
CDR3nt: TGCGCCAGCAGCCAAGTCCCGACTTCTAACTATGGCTACACCTTC

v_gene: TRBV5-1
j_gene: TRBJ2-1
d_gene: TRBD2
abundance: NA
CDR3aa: CASSLGLAGDGAYNEQFF
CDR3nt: TGCGCCAGCAGCTTGGGACTAGCGGGGGACGGCGCCTACAATGAGCAGTTCTTC

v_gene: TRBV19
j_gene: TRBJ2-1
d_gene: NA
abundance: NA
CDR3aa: CASSPGYYNEQFF
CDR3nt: TGTGCCAGTAGTCCAGGTTACTACAATGAGCAGTTCTTC

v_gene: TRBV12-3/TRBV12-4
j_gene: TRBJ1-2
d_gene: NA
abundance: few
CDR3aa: CASSPWTEPLYGYTF
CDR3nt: TGTGCCAGCAGTCCCTGGACAGAGCCCCTGTATGGCTACACCTTC

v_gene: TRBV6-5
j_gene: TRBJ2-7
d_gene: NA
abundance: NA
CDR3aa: CASSWDAYEQYF
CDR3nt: TGTGCCAGCAGTTGGGACGCCTACGAGCAGTACTTC

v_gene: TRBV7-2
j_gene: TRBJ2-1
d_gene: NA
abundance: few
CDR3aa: CASSTYHSNNEQFF
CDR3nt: TGTGCCAGCAGCACTTACCACTCGAACAATGAGCAGTTCTTC

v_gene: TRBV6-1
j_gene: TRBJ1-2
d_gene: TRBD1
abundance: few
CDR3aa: CASRLDRGVYDGYTF
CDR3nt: TGTGCCAGCAGACTGGACAGGGGGGTCTACGATGGCTACACCTTC

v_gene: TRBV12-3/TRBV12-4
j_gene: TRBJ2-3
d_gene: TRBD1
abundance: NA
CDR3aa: CASSIQRTGSDTQYF
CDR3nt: TGTGCCAGCAGTATCCAAAGGACAGGGAGTGATACGCAGTATTTT

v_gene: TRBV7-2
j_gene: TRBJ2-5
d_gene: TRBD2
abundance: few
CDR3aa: CASSPRGGPQYF
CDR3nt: TGTGCCAGCAGCCCGCGGGGGGGTCCCCAGTACTTC

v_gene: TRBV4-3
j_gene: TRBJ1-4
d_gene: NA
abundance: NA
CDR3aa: CASSSGYTNEKLFF
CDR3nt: TGCGCCAGCAGCTCGGGGTATACTAATGAAAAACTGTTTTTT

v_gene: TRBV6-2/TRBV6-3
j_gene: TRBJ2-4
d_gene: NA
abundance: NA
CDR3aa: CASSYRETEPNIQYF
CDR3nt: TGTGCCAGCAGCTATCGGGAGACAGAGCCAAACATTCAGTACTTC

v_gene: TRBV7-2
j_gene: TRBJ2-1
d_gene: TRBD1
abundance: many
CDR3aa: CASSGTGVVNEQFF
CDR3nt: TGTGCCAGCAGTGGGACAGGGGTGGTCAATGAGCAGTTCTTC

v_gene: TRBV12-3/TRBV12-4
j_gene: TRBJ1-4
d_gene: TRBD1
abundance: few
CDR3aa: CASSFRDRGGEKLFF
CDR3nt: TGTGCCAGCAGCTTCCGGGACAGGGGAGGTGAAAAACTGTTTTTT

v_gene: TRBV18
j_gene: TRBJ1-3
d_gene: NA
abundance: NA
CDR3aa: CASSPPFSSSGNTIYF
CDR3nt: TGTGCCAGCTCACCACCTTTCAGCTCCTCTGGAAACACCATATATTTT

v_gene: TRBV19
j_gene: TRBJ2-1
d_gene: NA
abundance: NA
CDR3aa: CASRPTVQPYNEQFF
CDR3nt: TGTGCCAGTCGCCCGACAGTACAACCCTACAATGAGCAGTTCTTC

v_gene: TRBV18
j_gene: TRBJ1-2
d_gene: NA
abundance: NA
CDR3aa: CASSPGFDYGYTF
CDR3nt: TGTGCCAGCTCACCAGGGTTCGACTATGGCTACACCTTC

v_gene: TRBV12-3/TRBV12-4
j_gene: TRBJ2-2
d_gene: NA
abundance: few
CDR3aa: CASSLQGPTGELFF
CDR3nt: TGTGCCAGCAGTTTACAGGGACCCACCGGGGAGCTGTTTTTT

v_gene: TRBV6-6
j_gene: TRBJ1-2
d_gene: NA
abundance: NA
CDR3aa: CASSYEGIGYTF
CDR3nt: TGTGCCAGCAGTTACGAGGGGATCGGCTACACCTTC

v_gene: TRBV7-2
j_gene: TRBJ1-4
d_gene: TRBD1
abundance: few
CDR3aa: CASSSPTGGVEKLFF
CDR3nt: TGTGCCAGCAGCTCCCCGACAGGGGGCGTTGAAAAACTGTTTTTT

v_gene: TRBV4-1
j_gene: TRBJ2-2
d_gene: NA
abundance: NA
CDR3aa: CASSHIGGPAGELFF
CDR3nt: TGCGCCAGCAGCCACATCGGAGGGCCGGCCGGGGAGCTGTTTTTT

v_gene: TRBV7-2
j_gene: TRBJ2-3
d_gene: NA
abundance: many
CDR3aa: CASSFDHTDTQYF
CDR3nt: TGTGCCAGCAGCTTTGACCACACAGATACGCAGTATTTT

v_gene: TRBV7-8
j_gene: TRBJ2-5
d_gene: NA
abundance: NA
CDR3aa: CASSPRDFETQYF
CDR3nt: TGTGCCAGCAGCCCCAGGGATTTCGAGACCCAGTACTTC

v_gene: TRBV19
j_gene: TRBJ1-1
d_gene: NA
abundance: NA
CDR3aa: CASRERRPPTEAFF
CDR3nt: TGTGCCAGCAGGGAGAGGAGACCTCCCACTGAAGCTTTCTTT

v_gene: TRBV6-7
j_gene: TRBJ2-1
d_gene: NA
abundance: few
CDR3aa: CASSYSRDPRSYNEQFF
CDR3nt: TGTGCCAGCAGTTACTCCCGGGACCCACGCTCCTACAATGAGCAGTTCTTC

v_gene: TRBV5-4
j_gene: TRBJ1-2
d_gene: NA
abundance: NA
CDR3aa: CASIKRGHRYGYTF
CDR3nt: TGTGCCAGCATCAAACGGGGACACCGATATGGCTACACCTTC

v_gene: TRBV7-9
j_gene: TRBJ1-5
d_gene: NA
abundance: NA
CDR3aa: CASSLGTLGQPQHF
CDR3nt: TGTGCCAGCAGCTTAGGGACCTTGGGTCAGCCCCAGCATTTT

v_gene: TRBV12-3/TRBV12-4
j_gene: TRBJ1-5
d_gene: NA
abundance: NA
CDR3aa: CASSHWGAGHLQPQHF
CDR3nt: TGTGCCAGCAGTCATTGGGGGGCAGGACACCTTCAGCCCCAGCATTTT

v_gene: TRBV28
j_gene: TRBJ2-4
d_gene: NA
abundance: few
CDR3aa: CASSFPGTPRNIQYF
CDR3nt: TGTGCCAGCAGTTTCCCCGGGACGCCGAGAAACATTCAGTACTTC

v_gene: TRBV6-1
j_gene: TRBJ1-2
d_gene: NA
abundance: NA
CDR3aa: CATKTGAANYGYTF
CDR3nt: TGTGCCACCAAAACTGGAGCCGCAAACTATGGCTACACCTTC

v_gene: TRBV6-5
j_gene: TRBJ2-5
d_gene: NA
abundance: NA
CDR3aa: CASSYRGSGDQETQYF
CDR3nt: TGTGCCAGCAGTTACAGGGGTAGCGGAGACCAAGAGACCCAGTACTTC

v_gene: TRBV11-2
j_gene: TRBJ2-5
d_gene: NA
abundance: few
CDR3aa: CASSFLRGEGTQYF
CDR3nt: TGTGCCAGCAGCTTTTTGAGGGGCGAGGGGACCCAGTACTTC

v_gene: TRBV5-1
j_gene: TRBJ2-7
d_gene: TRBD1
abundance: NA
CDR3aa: CASSLDPGQGSYEQYF
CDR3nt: TGCGCCAGCAGCTTGGATCCGGGACAGGGCTCCTACGAGCAGTACTTC

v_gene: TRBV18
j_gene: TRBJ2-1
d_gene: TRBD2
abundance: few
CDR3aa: CASSPRLAGQGEQFF
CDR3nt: TGTGCCAGCTCACCTCGACTAGCGGGACAAGGTGAGCAGTTCTTC

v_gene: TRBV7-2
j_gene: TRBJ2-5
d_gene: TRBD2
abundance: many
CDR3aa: CASSLQPPRAGGKETQYF
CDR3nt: TGTGCCAGCAGCTTACAGCCCCCTAGAGCGGGGGGGAAAGAGACCCAGTACTTC

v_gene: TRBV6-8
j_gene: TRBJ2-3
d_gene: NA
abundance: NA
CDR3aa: CASSSTRGPSTTDTQYF
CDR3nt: TGTGCCAGCAGCTCCACACGGGGACCCTCGACCACAGATACGCAGTATTTT

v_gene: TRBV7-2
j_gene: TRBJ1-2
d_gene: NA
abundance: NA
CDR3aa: CASSPLRGSNYRYTF
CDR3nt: TGTGCCAGCAGCCCCCTGCGAGGCTCTAACTATCGCTACACCTTC

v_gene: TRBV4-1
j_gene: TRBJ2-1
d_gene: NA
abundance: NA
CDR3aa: CASSPLGRGLTYNEQFF
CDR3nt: TGCGCCAGCAGCCCCCTGGGAAGGGGACTCACTTACAATGAGCAGTTCTTC

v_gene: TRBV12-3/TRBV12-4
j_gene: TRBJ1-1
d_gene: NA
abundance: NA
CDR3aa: CASSPSGANTEAFF
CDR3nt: TGTGCCAGCAGTCCTTCAGGGGCGAACACTGAAGCTTTCTTT

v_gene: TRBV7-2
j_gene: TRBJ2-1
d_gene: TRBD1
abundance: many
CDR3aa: CASSLADRGVNEQFF
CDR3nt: TGTGCCAGCAGCTTAGCCGACAGGGGGGTCAATGAGCAGTTCTTC

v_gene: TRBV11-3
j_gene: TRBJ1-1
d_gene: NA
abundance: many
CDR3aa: CASSWNAGAEAFF
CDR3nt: TGTGCCAGCAGCTGGAACGCGGGGGCTGAAGCTTTCTTT

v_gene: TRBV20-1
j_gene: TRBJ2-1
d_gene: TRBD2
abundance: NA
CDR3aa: CSARDLGGAGEQFF
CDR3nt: TGCAGTGCTAGAGATCTCGGGGGGGCAGGTGAGCAGTTCTTC

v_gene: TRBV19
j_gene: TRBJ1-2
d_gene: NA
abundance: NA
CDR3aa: CASNPKGGNYGYTF
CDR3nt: TGTGCCAGTAACCCCAAAGGGGGTAACTATGGCTACACCTTC

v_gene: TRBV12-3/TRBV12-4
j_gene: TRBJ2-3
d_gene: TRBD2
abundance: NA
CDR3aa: CASSSGTSGSIDTQYF
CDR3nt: TGTGCCAGCAGTTCCGGGACTAGCGGGAGTATAGATACGCAGTATTTT

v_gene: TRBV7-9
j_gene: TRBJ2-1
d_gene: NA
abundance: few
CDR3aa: CASSLIPFNNEQFF
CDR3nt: TGTGCCAGCAGCTTAATACCGTTCAACAATGAGCAGTTCTTC

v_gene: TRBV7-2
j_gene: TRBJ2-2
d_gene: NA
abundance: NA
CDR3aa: CASSFVGGFNTGELFF
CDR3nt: TGTGCCAGCAGCTTTGTGGGGGGATTCAACACCGGGGAGCTGTTTTTT

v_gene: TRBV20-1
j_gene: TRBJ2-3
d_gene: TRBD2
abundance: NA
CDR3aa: CSAFPAGRSTDTQYF
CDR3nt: TGCAGTGCTTTTCCAGCGGGGCGGAGCACAGATACGCAGTATTTT

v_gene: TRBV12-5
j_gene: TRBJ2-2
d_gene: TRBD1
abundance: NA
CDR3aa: CASGLPTGDRGYDTGELFF
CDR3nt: TGTGCTAGTGGTTTACCCACAGGGGACAGGGGGTACGACACCGGGGAGCTGTTTTTT

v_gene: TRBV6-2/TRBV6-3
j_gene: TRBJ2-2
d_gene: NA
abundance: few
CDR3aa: CASRLRRETGELFF
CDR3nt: TGTGCCAGCAGACTACGTCGGGAGACCGGGGAGCTGTTTTTT

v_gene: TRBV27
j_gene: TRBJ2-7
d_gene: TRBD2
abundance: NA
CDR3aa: CASSFLGSGRNHLYEQYF
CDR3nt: TGTGCCAGCAGTTTCCTCGGTAGCGGGAGAAACCACCTCTACGAGCAGTACTTC

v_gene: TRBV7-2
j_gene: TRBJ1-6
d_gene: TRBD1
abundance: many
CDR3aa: CASSQGGDLNSPLHF
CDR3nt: TGTGCCAGCAGCCAGGGGGGAGATTTAAATTCACCCCTCCACTTT